This T cell receptor (beta chain) was identified during a study of technical replicates of blood from several donors. V lost 6 bases and J 4 bases, leaving 9 bases between the germline ends. In germline, CDR1 is MNHEY, CDR2 SVGAGI. This CDR3 region has 13 residues. The data were produced by immunoSEQ multiplex PCR, yet TCRdb's version contains in-frame clones alone and is incomplete. The table has about 66,000 clones, around nine tenths seen once. The clonotype originates from a human donor in good health. The sequencing sample was made of T cells isolated from PBMCs. The chain links TRBV6-5 to TRBJ2-2, with D perhaps matching TRBD1 (5 bases). CDR3 in DNA: TGTGCCAGCAGCAGACAGTTCACCGGGGAGCTGTTTTTT. Encoded protein: CASSRQFTGELFF.